This TCR beta chain stems from a study of shared clonotypes between healthy human individuals. Findings and limits, study-wide: Expectations were that clonotype sharing among donors would be affected by sequencing depth.

In regard to this clone: Its antigen is currently unknown.

Between the trimmed V and J ends, which lost 3 bases and 8 bases, there was a span of 11 bases. Germline V gene data show CDR1 as MNHEY and CDR2 as SMNVEV (reference sequence). This CDR3 has 14 amino acids. Assay execution proceeded at the deep level. When replicate PCRs were run on unsorted PBMC, they used roughly 270 ng DNA, some 33,000 T cell genomes. Unsorted PBMC DNA underwent sequencing on ten immunoSEQ deep assay plates. Repertoires were generated with immunoSEQ multiplex PCR, while TCRdb's copy carries only in-frame clones and drops some. The table lists about 530,000 clones, around 79% of them singletons.

The sample consisted of PBMCs. The receptor was isolated from a woman aged 40 to 50 in good health. Some clones in this sample may be carry-over from other donors' samples. V and J are TRBV27 and TRBJ1-6; possible D gene TRBD1, 6 bases. CDR3 in amino acids: CASSFAGAYSPLHF. The CDR3, as DNA: TGTGCCAGCAGTTTCGCAGGGGCATATTCACCCCTCCACTTT.